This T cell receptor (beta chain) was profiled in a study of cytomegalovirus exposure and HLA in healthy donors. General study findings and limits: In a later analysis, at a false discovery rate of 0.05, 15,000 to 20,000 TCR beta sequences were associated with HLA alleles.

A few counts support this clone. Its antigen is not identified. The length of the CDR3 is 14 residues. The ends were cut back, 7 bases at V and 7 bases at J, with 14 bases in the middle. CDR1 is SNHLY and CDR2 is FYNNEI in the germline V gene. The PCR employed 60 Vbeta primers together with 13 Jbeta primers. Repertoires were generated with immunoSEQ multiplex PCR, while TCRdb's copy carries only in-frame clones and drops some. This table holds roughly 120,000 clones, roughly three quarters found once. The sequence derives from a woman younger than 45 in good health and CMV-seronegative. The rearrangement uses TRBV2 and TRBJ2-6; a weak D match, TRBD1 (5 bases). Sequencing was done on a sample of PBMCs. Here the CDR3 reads CASNLQELANVLTF. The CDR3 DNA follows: TGTGCCAGCAACTTACAGGAGTTAGCCAACGTCCTGACTTTC.